This T cell receptor beta chain was identified during a study of OX40 agonist ivuxolimab in advanced cancers. In the study overall: Melanoma, hepatocellular carcinoma, head and neck or renal cell cancer occurred in dose-escalation patients. Age averaged around 60 years (range roughly 23 to 80), and about 86% were male. Study results and limitations: The antigens recognized by the expanded peripheral T cells, that is their antigen specificity, were not determined.

Germline lookup yields CDR1 LNHDA and CDR2 SQIVND (reference sequence). V gave up 5 bases and J gave up 5 bases; unmatched junction bases: 6. This CDR3 comprises 14 residues. A remark on this clone: What it binds is not known.

Sequencing used immunoSEQ multiplex PCR; TCRdb keeps in-frame clones, though not all of them. The table has about 60,000 clones, around 86% seen once. The sequence was collected from an adult with an advanced solid tumor such as melanoma, head and neck, liver or kidney cancer. The sample here was CD4+ or CD8+ T cells sorted from blood, taken in a trial of the OX40 agonist ivuxolimab. The rearrangement links TRBV19 to TRBJ2-5, with 9 bases that match TRBD1. The CDR3 DNA is TGTGCCAGTAGTTCAGGGACAGGGACGGAGACCCAGTACTTC. Translated: CASSSGTGTETQYF.